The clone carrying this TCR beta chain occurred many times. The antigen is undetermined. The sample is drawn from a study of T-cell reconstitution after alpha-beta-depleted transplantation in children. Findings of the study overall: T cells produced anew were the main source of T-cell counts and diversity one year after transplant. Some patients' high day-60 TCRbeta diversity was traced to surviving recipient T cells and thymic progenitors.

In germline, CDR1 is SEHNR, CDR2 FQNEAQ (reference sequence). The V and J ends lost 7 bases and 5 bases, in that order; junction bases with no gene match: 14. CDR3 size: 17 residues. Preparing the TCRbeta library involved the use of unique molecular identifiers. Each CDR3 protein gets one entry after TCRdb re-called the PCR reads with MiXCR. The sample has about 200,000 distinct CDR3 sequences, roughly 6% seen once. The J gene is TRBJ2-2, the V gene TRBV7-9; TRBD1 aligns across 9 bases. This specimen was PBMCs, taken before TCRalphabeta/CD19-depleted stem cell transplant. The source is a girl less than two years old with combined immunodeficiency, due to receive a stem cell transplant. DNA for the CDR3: TGTGCCAGCATCCATGGGACAGGGAAGTTTTGGACCGGGGAGCTGTTTTTT. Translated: CASIHGTGKFWTGELFF.